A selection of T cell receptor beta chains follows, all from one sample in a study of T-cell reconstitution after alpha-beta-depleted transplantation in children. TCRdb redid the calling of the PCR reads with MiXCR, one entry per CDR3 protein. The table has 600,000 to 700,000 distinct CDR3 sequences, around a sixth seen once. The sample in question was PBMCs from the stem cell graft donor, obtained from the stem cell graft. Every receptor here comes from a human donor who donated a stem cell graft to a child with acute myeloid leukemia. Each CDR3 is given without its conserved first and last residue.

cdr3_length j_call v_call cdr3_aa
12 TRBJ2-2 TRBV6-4 ANPGQGECGELF
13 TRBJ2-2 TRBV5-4 ASSLTPGGVGELF
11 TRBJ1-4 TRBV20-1 SAREGREEKLF
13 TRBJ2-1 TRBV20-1 SARGLLAGDNEQF
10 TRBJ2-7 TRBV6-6 ASTESPYEQY
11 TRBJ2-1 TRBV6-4 ASRGEEFNEQF
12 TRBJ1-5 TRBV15 ATSRDWSNQPQH
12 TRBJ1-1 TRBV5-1 ASRHDRGDTEAF
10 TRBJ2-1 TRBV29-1 SVEVRPNEQF
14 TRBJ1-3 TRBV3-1 ASSRTQSSSGNTIY
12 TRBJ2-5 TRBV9 ASSVTGGWETQY
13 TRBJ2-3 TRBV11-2 ASTSTGAYTDTQY
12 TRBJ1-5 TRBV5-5 ASSREGGHQPQH
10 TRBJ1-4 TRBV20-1 SAIRTDEKLF
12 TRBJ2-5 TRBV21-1 ASSGAQTGETQY
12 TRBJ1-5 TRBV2 ASSVRGGNQPQH
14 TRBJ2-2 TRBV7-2 ASSLSASGNTGELF
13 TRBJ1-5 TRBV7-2 ASSLGSASNQPQH
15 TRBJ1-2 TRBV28 ASSPGQGRLGHYGYT
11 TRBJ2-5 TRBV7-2 ASSLADHRPQY
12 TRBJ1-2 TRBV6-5 ASSYSAANYGYT
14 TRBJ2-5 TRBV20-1 SADYRDSRRPETQY
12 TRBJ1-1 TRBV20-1 SARLLGENTEAF
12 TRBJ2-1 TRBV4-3 ASSPKGVYNEQF
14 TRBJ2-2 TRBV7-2 ASSSYGLRNTGELF
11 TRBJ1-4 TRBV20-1 SARDWTAEKLF
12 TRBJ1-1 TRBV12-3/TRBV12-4 ASSSGSANTEAF
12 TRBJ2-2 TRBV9 ASSVVSGIGELF
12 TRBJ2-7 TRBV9 ASSESSGNYEQY
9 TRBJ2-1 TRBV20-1 SASGRREQF
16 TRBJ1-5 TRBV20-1 SARGSGQGFRGNQPQH
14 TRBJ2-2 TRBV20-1 CAVSGTGWNTGELF
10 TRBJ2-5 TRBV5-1 AIPGYQETQY
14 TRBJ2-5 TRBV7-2 ASSLVFSGGAETQY
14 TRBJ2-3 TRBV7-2 ASSPGASSWTDTQY
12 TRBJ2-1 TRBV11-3 ASSLEWPKNEQF
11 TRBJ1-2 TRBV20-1 SASRPKYYGYT
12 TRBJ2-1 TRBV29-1 SVLAGNSYNEQF
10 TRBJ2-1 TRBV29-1 SVEAGDNEQF
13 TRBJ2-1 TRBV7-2 ASSLVRGVDNEQF
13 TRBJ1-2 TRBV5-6 ASSYRDRGLGGYT
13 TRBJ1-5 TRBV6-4 ASSVSAGGNQPQH
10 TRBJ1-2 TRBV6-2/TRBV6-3 ASRDVLNGYT